This T cell receptor (beta chain) was documented in a study of cytomegalovirus exposure and HLA in healthy donors. Whole-study findings and limits: Reports showed the classifier diagnosing cytomegalovirus status with high specificity and sensitivity. The TCR clusters that emerged in the first cohort tended, a later analysis found, to co-occur in the 120 or so validation repertoires. TCR beta chains numbering 164 were designated cytomegalovirus-associated.

A remark on this clone: Its antigen is undetermined.

Trimming removed 1 base at V and 5 bases at J, with 11 bases between. This CDR3 has 14 amino acids. Germline V gene data show CDR1 as SGHTA and CDR2 as FQGNSA. The donors were members of the validation cohort comprising over a hundred subjects, separate from the approximately 700-subject first cohort. Produced via immunoSEQ multiplex PCR; TCRdb's table is partial and in-frame only. The table has approximately 280,000 clones, 80% to 90% seen once. Sequenced input: PBMCs. The receptor was derived from a woman aged 18 to 35 in good health and CMV-seronegative. The V call is TRBV7-2, the J call TRBJ2-5; D might be TRBD2 (5 bases). CDR3 in amino acids: CASSLELSEETQYF. The CDR3 region has the DNA TGTGCCAGCAGCTTAGAACTTAGCGAGGAGACCCAGTACTTC.